These 25 T cell receptor beta chains were all obtained from the same sample, sequenced in a study of a mutant IDH1 vaccine in newly diagnosed glioma. Stated time point: week 47, end of study. Vaccination used 300 ug of mutant IDH1 20-mer peptide per dose, with topical imiquimod. Their cognate antigens are unknown. The assay was immunoSEQ multiplex PCR, and TCRdb's table has in-frame clones only and misses some. The sample contains about 56,000 clones, roughly 87% of which appear only once. The input for sequencing was PBMCs, taken from a glioma patient whose treatment included an IDH1 peptide vaccine. Receptors originate from a woman aged 50 to 65 with glioma.

A single count supports this clone. This chain uses TRBV29-1 with TRBJ1-2; TRBD1 matches 8 bases. The CDR3 is 15 amino acids. Germline V lookup: CDR1 SQVTM, CDR2 ANQGSEA. The V and J ends lost 6 bases and 4 bases, in that order; junction bases with no gene match: 13. CDR3 loop: CSVASGTGKPYGYTF. The DNA for the CDR3 is TGCAGCGTGGCCTCCGGGACAGGAAAACCCTATGGCTACACCTTC.

The V gene is TRBV5-8, the J gene TRBJ2-1; D is possibly TRBD1 (5 bases). The V end lost 7 bases, the J end lost 4 bases, and 18 bases lay between the germline ends. Germline-derived CDR1 and CDR2 are SGHTS and YDEGEE. The CDR3 loop spans 15 amino acids. CDR3 amino acids: CASPTFPGPYNEQFF. For the CDR3, the DNA is TGTGCCAGCCCTACCTTTCCAGGGCCTTACAATGAGCAGTTCTTC.

V is TRBV10-3 and J is TRBJ1-4, with D maybe TRBD1 (5 bases). V lost 5 bases and J lost 5, with 9 bases in between. The CDR3 covers 13 residues. CDR1 is ENHRY and CDR2 is SYGVKD in the germline V gene. The CDR3 nucleotides read TGTGCCATCAGTACGGGGGGAAATGAAAAACTGTTTTTT. This translates into CAISTGGNEKLFF.

The chain couples TRBV6-5 to TRBJ2-7; 11 nucleotides line up with TRBD1. The CDR3 is made up of 15 amino acids. The germline CDR1 and CDR2 sequences are MNHEY and SVGAGI. Trimming at V came to 5 bases and at J to 3 bases, leaving 6 bases not matched to a gene. CDR3 residues: CASSQGTGGYYEQYF. CDR3 DNA sequence: TGTGCCAGCAGTCAGGGGACAGGGGGATACTACGAGCAGTACTTC.

The CDR3 nucleotides read TGTGCCAGCAGCTTAGAGGCGGGACAGGGGACCCACGAGCAGTACTTC. Encoded protein: CASSLEAGQGTHEQYF. The chain uses TRBV11-2 and TRBJ2-7; 10 positions agree with TRBD1. CDR1 and CDR2 from the germline V gene are SGHAT and FQNNGV. Trimming removed 0 bases from V and 5 bases from J; junction bases left unmatched: 7. This CDR3 is built from 16 residues.

The chain couples TRBV5-1 to TRBJ2-2, with 9 bases fitting TRBD1. The CDR3 sequence is 15 residues long. J was trimmed by 10 bases and V by 3 bases; bases with no gene match: 10. CDR1 and CDR2 (germline): SGHRS, YFSETQ. CDR3 sequence reads: CASSSGQGSATELFF. Here the CDR3 DNA reads TGCGCCAGCAGCTCTGGACAGGGGTCCGCAACGGAGCTGTTTTTT.

The genes are TRBV27 and TRBJ2-7; TRBD1 agrees at 10 bases. The CDR3 is made up of 13 amino acids. J was trimmed by 4 bases and V by 5 bases; bases with no gene match: 2. Looked up from germline, CDR1 is MNHEY and CDR2 is SMNVEV (reference sequence). CDR3 region: CASSPGQGYEQYF. CDR3 DNA: TGTGCCAGCAGTCCGGGACAGGGGTACGAGCAGTACTTC.

The genes are TRBV7-9 and TRBJ1-1; D is uncertain. The CDR3 is 13 amino acids. V lost 2 bases, J lost 5 bases, and 9 bases lay in between. Germline CDR1 reads SEHNR; CDR2 reads FQNEAQ (reference sequence). The CDR3 reads CASSLTSRTEAFF. The CDR3 DNA sequence: TGTGCCAGCAGCTTAACTTCAAGGACTGAAGCTTTCTTT.

The rearrangement links TRBV6-6 to TRBJ2-7; TRBD1 matches 12 bases. CDR1 and CDR2 from the germline V gene are MNHNY and SVGAGI (reference sequence). The CDR3 loop spans 15 amino acids. V trimming: 6 bases; J trimming: 5 bases; junction bases outside the gene matches: 8. CDR3 nucleotides: TGTGCCAGCAGCACCGGGACAGGGGGCCCCAACGAGCAGTACTTC. Amino acid sequence: CASSTGTGGPNEQYF.

This chain links TRBV5-1 with TRBJ2-4, with 11 bases lining up with TRBD1. This CDR3 contains 16 residues. CDR1 SGHRS and CDR2 YFSETQ come from the germline V gene. Trimming at V came to 4 bases and at J to 9 bases, leaving 12 bases not matched to a gene. The CDR3 sequence: CASSQSPGTGGGIQYF. The CDR3 DNA reads TGCGCCAGCAGCCAAAGTCCCGGGACAGGGGGAGGCATTCAGTACTTC.

The rearrangement uses TRBV19 and TRBJ1-5; 12 positions match TRBD1. V lost 7 bases and J lost 6; bases outside the gene matches: 10. Germline V gene sequence: CDR1 LNHDA, CDR2 SQIVND (reference sequence). This CDR3 spans 16 amino acids. CDR3 nucleotides: TGTGCCAGTATCTCCGGGACAGGGGGCTTTGGTCAGCCCCAGCATTTT. This sequence encodes CASISGTGGFGQPQHF.

The V call is TRBV7-9, the J call TRBJ2-1; 8 bases match TRBD2. J lost 7 bases, V lost 5 bases, and 10 bases had no gene match. The CDR3 has 15 amino acids. From germline, CDR1 is SEHNR and CDR2 FQNEAQ (reference sequence). DNA for the CDR3: TGTGCCAGCAGCCCACTCAACGGGGGGGTAAATGAGCAGTTCTTC. Encoded protein: CASSPLNGGVNEQFF.

The chain is built from TRBV5-1 and TRBJ1-1; no firm D call. CDR3 length: 14 residues. V shed 5 bases and J shed 2 bases, with 13 bases lying between them. Per germline, CDR1 SGHRS and CDR2 YFSETQ. The CDR3 region is CASRGIELNTEAFF. The CDR3 DNA reads TGCGCCAGCAGAGGAATAGAGCTTAACACTGAAGCTTTCTTT.

The chain couples TRBV27 to TRBJ2-7, with D possibly called TRBD1 or TRBD2 (5 bases each). V gave up 5 bases and J gave up 0 bases, with 17 bases separating them. Germline lookup yields CDR1 MNHEY and CDR2 SMNVEV (reference sequence). The CDR3 length is 16 residues. As DNA, the CDR3 is TGTGCCAGCAGTCACTACAGAAAGGGGAGCTCCTACGAGCAGTACTTC. It is translated as CASSHYRKGSSYEQYF.

This sequence joins TRBV18 and TRBJ1-3; D gene unclear. Germline V lookup: CDR1 KGHSH, CDR2 LQKENI. The CDR3 contains 16 residues. The ends were cut back, 1 base at V and 4 bases at J, with 14 bases in the middle. The DNA for the CDR3 is TGTGCCAGCTCACCACTTATGGCAGGCGCAGGAAACACCATATATTTT. It yields the protein CASSPLMAGAGNTIYF.

The gene calls are TRBV7-9 and TRBJ1-5, with D perhaps matching TRBD1 (5 bases). The V gene lost 5 bases and the J gene lost 5 bases, with 22 bases spanning the gap. From germline, CDR1 is SEHNR and CDR2 FQNEAQ (reference sequence). CDR3 length equals 17 residues. This chain's CDR3 is CASSHYIQAGTDQPQHF. CDR3 nucleotide sequence: TGTGCCAGCAGCCATTACATCCAGGCAGGGACCGATCAGCCCCAGCATTTT.

This chain links TRBV25-1 with TRBJ2-3; 7 nucleotides line up with TRBD1. This CDR3 contains 15 residues. Per germline, CDR1 MGHDK and CDR2 SYGVNS. Trimming took 3 bases from V and 5 from J; bases not matched to a gene: 8. The CDR3 nucleotides are TGTGCCAGCAGTGATTTCGGGACAGATAAAGATACGCAGTATTTT. Translating it yields CASSDFGTDKDTQYF.

A few counts support this clone. The gene calls are TRBV10-3 and TRBJ2-3; 12 bases align to TRBD2. The CDR3 length is 17 residues. The junction had 6 bases not matched to a gene; V was cut back by 3 bases and J by 2 bases. Germline CDR1 reads ENHRY; CDR2 reads SYGVKD. CDR3: CAISDPGLAGFTDTQYF. The CDR3 region has the DNA TGTGCCATCAGTGATCCCGGACTAGCGGGGTTCACAGATACGCAGTATTTT.

V is TRBV6-4 and J is TRBJ2-3; 10 nucleotides agree with TRBD1. The junction had 7 bases not matched to a gene; V was cut back by 5 bases and J by 5 bases. This CDR3 region has 15 residues. Germline CDR1 and CDR2: MRHNA and SNTAGT. The CDR3 coding sequence is TGTGCCAGCAGTCCTAGACAGGGGGCTATAGATACGCAGTATTTT. This encodes CASSPRQGAIDTQYF.

V gene TRBV5-1 combines with J gene TRBJ2-3; 8 nucleotides align to TRBD1. The V and J ends lost 2 bases and 4 bases, in that order; junction bases with no gene match: 6. CDR1 SGHRS and CDR2 YFSETQ come from the germline V gene. CDR3 size: 15 residues. The CDR3 loop reads CASSLGQGAPDTQYF. CDR3 coding DNA: TGCGCCAGCAGCTTAGGGCAGGGGGCTCCAGATACGCAGTATTTT.

The rearrangement uses TRBV29-1 and TRBJ2-7; possibly TRBD1 for D (5 bases). The CDR3 length is 13 residues. The germline gives CDR1 SQVTM, CDR2 ANQGSEA. V was clipped by 2 bases and J by 0 bases, with 8 bases between them. This CDR3 reads CSVETGSSYEQYF. The CDR3 bases are TGCAGCGTTGAAACAGGAAGCTCCTACGAGCAGTACTTC.

The chain carries TRBV7-2 and TRBJ2-5, with 12 positions matching TRBD2. CDR1 and CDR2 from the germline V gene are SGHTA and FQGNSA. The CDR3 is 15 residues long. V lost 2 bases to trimming and J lost 2 bases; unmatched junction nucleotides: 0. The CDR3 sequence is CASSLLAGGQETQYF. The CDR3 DNA reads as TGTGCCAGCAGCTTACTAGCGGGGGGGCAAGAGACCCAGTACTTC.

The V and J genes are TRBV7-2 and TRBJ1-2; D might be TRBD1 (6 bases). V was trimmed by 0 bases and J by 2 bases, leaving 13 bases between them. The length of the CDR3 is 16 residues. Looked up from germline, CDR1 is SGHTA and CDR2 is FQGNSA. The CDR3 region is CASSLAGTRANYGYTF. CDR3 sequence (DNA): TGTGCCAGCAGCTTAGCGGGGACAAGGGCCAACTATGGCTACACCTTC.

V and J are TRBV13 and TRBJ1-1, with D hard to call. Trimming took 2 bases from V and 6 from J, leaving 7 bases between them. The CDR3 spans 12 residues. Germline V gene sequence: CDR1 PRHDT, CDR2 FYEKMQ (reference sequence). The CDR3 DNA reads TGTGCCAGCAGCTTAAAGTCGGCTGAAGCTTTCTTT. Residues: CASSLKSAEAFF. Looking up the rest from reference TRBV13 and TRBJ1-1 gives the full variable domain: AAGVIQSPRHLIKEKRETATLKCYPIPRHDTVYWYQQGPGQDPQFLISFYEKMQSDKGSIPDRFSAQQFSDYHSELNMSSLELGDSALYFCASSLKSAEAFFGQGTRLTVV.

The J gene is TRBJ1-1, the V gene TRBV5-4, with no clear D. Germline V gene data show CDR1 as SGHNT and CDR2 as YYREEE (reference sequence). The CDR3 spans 12 residues. Trimming pared 6 bases from V and 9 bases from J, leaving 15 bases between. CDR3 residues: CASTPGIIKAFF. DNA for the CDR3: TGTGCCAGCACCCCGGGGATCATCAAAGCTTTCTTT.